Presented here are 12 T cell receptor beta chains from one specimen sequenced in a study of blood T cell repertoires in COVID-19. The data were produced by immunoSEQ multiplex PCR, yet TCRdb's version contains in-frame clones alone and is incomplete. This sample has about 340,000 clones, with around 80% found just once. Specimen: peripheral blood. The receptors shown here come from a man aged 30-40 years with active or convalescent COVID-19.

This sequence joins TRBV7-2 and TRBJ2-3; D is perhaps TRBD2 (6 bases). V shed 1 base and J shed 8 bases, with 13 bases lying between them. CDR1 and CDR2 from the germline V gene are SGHTA and FQGNSA. CDR3 length: 14 amino acids. CDR3 loop: CASSLGVSGSTQYF. In DNA form, the CDR3 reads TGTGCCAGCAGCTTAGGGGTCTCCGGGAGTACGCAGTATTTT. The full variable domain, with the rest looked up from reference TRBV7-2 and TRBJ2-3, is GAGVSQSPSNKVTEKGKDVELRCDPISGHTALYWYRQSLGQGLEFLIYFQGNSAPDKSGLPSDRFSAERTGGSVSTLTIQRTQQEDSAVYLCASSLGVSGSTQYFGPGTRLTVL.

The table lists this clone with many counts. The V and J genes are TRBV11-2 and TRBJ2-7; D is perhaps TRBD2 (5 bases). The ends were cut back, 5 bases at V and 5 bases at J, with 13 bases in the middle. The CDR3 sequence is 13 residues long. Germline V gene sequence: CDR1 SGHAT, CDR2 FQNNGV. DNA of the CDR3: TGTGCCAGCAGCGAGGGAGAGGGCCACGAGCAGTACTTC. Its protein is CASSEGEGHEQYF.

The V and J genes are TRBV19 and TRBJ1-6, with D tentatively TRBD1 (5 bases). V shed 10 bases and J shed 5 bases, with 12 bases lying between them. CDR3 size: 13 residues. CDR1 is LNHDA, CDR2 SQIVND, per germline (reference sequence). The chain's CDR3 is CATGGLNNSPLHF. In DNA form, the CDR3 reads TGTGCCACGGGGGGACTAAATAATTCACCCCTCCACTTT.

The genes are TRBV28 and TRBJ2-7; D call uncertain. From germline, CDR1 is MDHEN and CDR2 SYDVKM. CDR3 length equals 12 residues. Trimming took 5 bases from V and 6 from J, leaving 11 bases between them. This CDR3 is CASSIPGFEQYF. DNA for the CDR3: TGTGCCAGCAGTATCCCCGGGTTCGAGCAGTACTTC.

The chain recombines TRBV4-3 with TRBJ2-1, with TRBD2 matching 9 bases. The CDR3 extends over 16 amino acids. Germline values: CDR1 LGHNA, CDR2 YSLEER. With V trimmed by 0 bases and J by 6 bases, 6 bases remained unmatched. DNA for the CDR3: TGCGCCAGCAGCCAAGATGTTAGCGGGAGTGGCAATGAGCAGTTCTTC. The encoded protein is CASSQDVSGSGNEQFF.

V usage is TRBV3-1 (or the pseudogene TRBV3-2) and J usage is TRBJ1-6; no definite D call. The germline V gene has CDR1 LGHDT and CDR2 YNNKEL (reference sequence). V lost 7 bases and J 7 bases, leaving 11 bases between the germline ends. This CDR3 has 13 residues. This CDR3 reads CASTHLENSPLHF. The CDR3 DNA sequence: TGTGCCAGCACCCACTTAGAAAATTCACCCCTCCACTTT.

The rearrangement links TRBV5-1 to TRBJ2-2, with 10 bases lining up with TRBD2. CDR3 length equals 16 residues. Trimming took 7 bases from V and 8 from J; bases not matched to a gene: 14. Germline values: CDR1 SGHRS, CDR2 YFSETQ. The CDR3 DNA reads TGCGCCAGCCGCGACCAGAGCGGGAGGGCCGGTGGGGAGCTGTTTTTT. Translation gives CASRDQSGRAGGELFF. The complete variable domain, with remaining parts taken from reference TRBV5-1 and TRBJ2-2, reads KAGVTQTPRYLIKTRGQQVTLSCSPISGHRSVSWYQQTPGQGLQFLFEYFSETQRNKGNFPGRFSGRQFSNSRSEMNVSTLELGDSALYLCASRDQSGRAGGELFFGEGSRLTVL.

Only one count was recorded for this clone. The V and J genes are TRBV5-6 and TRBJ1-2, with 9 bases lining up with TRBD1. This CDR3 region has 15 residues. The J segment lost 8 bases and the V segment lost 4 bases, leaving 12 bases of the junction unmatched. From germline, CDR1 is SGHDT and CDR2 YYEEEE. In DNA, the CDR3 is TGTGCCAGCAGCGTAGTGGACAGGGGAATGGAGGGCTACACCTTC. This sequence encodes CASSVVDRGMEGYTF.

This chain's CDR3 is CASSLRQGVANYGYTF. The CDR3 nucleotides read TGTGCCAGCTCTCTTCGCCAGGGGGTGGCTAACTATGGCTACACCTTC. This rearrangement joins TRBV27 to TRBJ1-2; 7 bases align to TRBD1. CDR1 is MNHEY and CDR2 is SMNVEV in the germline V gene (reference sequence). The V gene end was trimmed by 8 bases and the J gene end by 0 bases; junction bases not matched to a gene: 12. The CDR3 consists of 16 residues.

In DNA, the CDR3 is TGTGCCAGCCACAGGGTAGGGGACACTGAAGCTTTCTTT. Amino acid sequence: CASHRVGDTEAFF. J is TRBJ1-1 and V is TRBV6-5; D may be TRBD1 (6 bases). Trimming stripped 8 bases from V and 3 bases from J, with 13 bases between. Germline CDR1 is MNHEY and CDR2 is SVGAGI. CDR3 size: 13 residues.

The rearrangement uses TRBV18 and TRBJ2-5; maybe TRBD2 (6 bases). V shed 6 bases and J shed 5 bases, with 13 bases lying between them. CDR3 length: 13 amino acids. Germline assignment: CDR1 KGHSH and CDR2 LQKENI. In nucleotides, the CDR3 is TGTGCCAGCTCTTCAGGTGCGGGGGAGACCCAGTACTTC. Translation: CASSSGAGETQYF.

V usage is TRBV7-3 and J usage is TRBJ1-2; 10 nucleotides align to TRBD1. Per germline, CDR1 SGHTA and CDR2 FQGTGA. With V trimmed by 5 bases and J by 6 bases, 21 bases remained unmatched. This CDR3 comprises 19 residues. The CDR3 here is CASSPRHSWGTGAVNGYTF. As DNA, the CDR3 is TGTGCCAGCAGCCCCAGACATTCATGGGGGACAGGGGCCGTTAATGGCTACACCTTC. Filled out from reference TRBV7-3 and TRBJ1-2, the complete variable domain reads GAGVSQTPSNKVTEKGKYVELRCDPISGHTALYWYRQSLGQGPEFLIYFQGTGAADDSGLPNDRFFAVRPEGSVSTLKIQRTERGDSAVYLCASSPRHSWGTGAVNGYTFGSGTRLTVV.